This T cell receptor beta chain emerged from a study of blood T cell repertoires in COVID-19. Background on the study: COVID-19 samples from acute and convalescent phases originated in the United States, Italy and Spain. Sources were T cells, B-cell-depleted T cells, or PBMCs; the material itself was cDNA or gDNA.

Per the study methods: Amplification from reference gene primers served as the basis for estimated nucleated cell counts. The method was immunoSEQ multiplex PCR; TCRdb's version includes in-frame clones alone and lacks a portion of them. That table gives V, J and clone size, and the DNA gave D and trimming. The table has about 330,000 clones, roughly 83% seen once; the top ten hold around 1.5%. This sequence originates from a woman aged 45-65 years with acute or convalescent COVID-19. The sequenced sample consisted of peripheral blood.

CDR3 DNA sequence: TGTGCCAGCAGCGAACTAGCGTTACCCTACAATGAGCAGTTCTTC. Residues: CASSELALPYNEQFF. The chain combines TRBV7-2 with TRBJ2-1; 7 bases align to TRBD2. J lost 2 bases, V lost 5 bases, and 6 bases had no gene match. The CDR3 spans 15 residues. Per germline, CDR1 SGHTA and CDR2 FQGNSA. Supplemented by reference TRBV7-2 and TRBJ2-1, the full variable domain reads GAGVSQSPSNKVTEKGKDVELRCDPISGHTALYWYRQSLGQGLEFLIYFQGNSAPDKSGLPSDRFSAERTGGSVSTLTIQRTQQEDSAVYLCASSELALPYNEQFFGPGTRLTVL.